One sample yielded the 12 T cell receptor beta chains listed below, sequenced in a study of blood T cell repertoires in COVID-19. Libraries were prepared by immunoSEQ multiplex PCR; TCRdb keeps only in-frame clonotypes and omits some of them. This sample has around 200,000 clones, with 80% to 90% found just once. The sequenced material came from peripheral blood. These receptor sequences come from a young man with active or convalescent COVID-19.

The gene calls are TRBV3-1 (or the pseudogene TRBV3-2) and TRBJ2-7; D is undetermined. CDR3 length: 15 residues. Germline V gene sequence: CDR1 LGHDT, CDR2 YNNKEL (reference sequence). The germline V and J ends were trimmed by 1 base and 4 bases, with 14 bases remaining between them. CDR3 residues: CASSQVSPPLYEQYF. In DNA form, the CDR3 reads TGTGCCAGCAGCCAAGTTAGTCCTCCTTTATACGAGCAGTACTTC.

CDR3 bases: TGTGCCACCAGTGATTTGCCCAGGGGGCCAGAAAGCCCAGAGACCCAGTACTTC. Amino acid sequence: CATSDLPRGPESPETQYF. The chain is built from TRBV24-1 and TRBJ2-5; 8 nucleotides match TRBD1. Germline V CDR1 and CDR2: KGHDR, SFDVKD. CDR3 length equals 18 residues. Trimming at V came to 0 bases and at J to 4 bases, leaving 12 bases not matched to a gene.

This sequence joins TRBV5-1 and TRBJ1-6, with TRBD1 matching over 7 bases. The CDR3 has 14 residues. Germline CDR1 and CDR2: SGHRS and YFSETQ. The J segment lost 13 bases and the V segment lost 0 bases, leaving 7 bases of the junction unmatched. CDR3 nucleotide sequence: TGCGCCAGCAGCTTGGGACAGGGAGGTGGGCCCCTCCACTTT. It is translated as CASSLGQGGGPLHF.

This chain links TRBV5-6 with TRBJ1-1; 7 bases line up with TRBD1. The V gene's germline CDR1 is SGHDT and CDR2 YYEEEE. This CDR3 spans 16 amino acids. V trimming: 1 base; J trimming: 6 bases; junction bases outside the gene matches: 12. As DNA, the CDR3 is TGTGCCAGCAGCTTGTTAGGGACAGAGGTGGTTGCTGAAGCTTTCTTT. Translation: CASSLLGTEVVAEAFF.

V usage is TRBV6-6 and J usage is TRBJ1-5, with D possibly TRBD1 on 5 matching bases. Trimming took 5 bases from V and 4 from J, leaving 27 bases between them. Germline V CDR1 and CDR2: MNHNY, SVGAGI (reference sequence). The CDR3 has 19 amino acids. The CDR3 bases are TGTGCCAGCAGTCACGCGGGGACGGGGACTGCGGTTCTAAATCAGCCCCAGCATTTT. Protein product: CASSHAGTGTAVLNQPQHF.

The genes are TRBV7-9 and TRBJ2-5; D possibly corresponds to TRBD2 (5 bases). There are 14 residues in the CDR3. V dropped 6 bases and J dropped 4 bases, with 15 bases sitting between them. In germline, CDR1 is SEHNR, CDR2 FQNEAQ (reference sequence). Written as DNA, the CDR3 is TGTGCCAGCAGTTACCCCGGCGGGCCAGAGACCCAGTACTTC. As protein: CASSYPGGPETQYF.

The chain is built from TRBV4-2 and TRBJ1-3, with 9 bases aligning to TRBD1. This CDR3 is 16 amino acids long. The trim removed 5 bases at V and 4 bases at J, leaving 9 bases unmatched. Germline values: CDR1 LGHNA, CDR2 YNFKEQ. CDR3 amino acids: CASSDRDRVEGNTIYF. CDR3 nucleotides: TGTGCCAGCAGCGATCGGGACAGGGTGGAAGGAAACACCATATATTTT.

The chain employs TRBV27 and TRBJ2-7; a weak D match, TRBD2 (7 bases). Germline assignment: CDR1 MNHEY and CDR2 SMNVEV (reference sequence). The V gene lost 2 bases and the J gene lost 6 bases, with 11 bases spanning the gap. The CDR3 has 13 amino acids. CDR3 DNA: TGTGCCAGCAGTTTAGGGGAGGGGGTCGAGCAGTACTTC. It specifies CASSLGEGVEQYF.

This sequence joins TRBV13 and TRBJ2-4; 8 nucleotides line up with TRBD1. CDR1 is PRHDT, CDR2 FYEKMQ, per germline (reference sequence). Trimming cost V 5 bases and J 5 bases; bases outside gene matches: 5. CDR3 length: 14 residues. CDR3 sequence: CASSPTDRENIQYF. The CDR3 nucleotides read TGTGCCAGCAGCCCGACGGACAGGGAAAACATTCAGTACTTC.

The sample holds a few counts of this clone. The chain links TRBV2 to TRBJ2-2; 7 bases fit TRBD1. CDR1 is SNHLY, CDR2 FYNNEI, per germline. V shed 8 bases, J shed 8 bases, and the junction held 17 bases outside the gene matches. The CDR3 is 16 amino acids. CDR3 in DNA: TGTGCCAGCCTAAGGGCCCCGACAGGGAAGGCAGGGGAGCTGTTTTTT. Amino acid sequence: CASLRAPTGKAGELFF.

This clone has only one observation. This rearrangement joins TRBV5-1 to TRBJ2-7; 8 bases line up with TRBD1. The germline CDR1 and CDR2 sequences are SGHRS and YFSETQ. The J segment lost 5 bases and the V segment lost 6 bases, leaving 4 bases of the junction unmatched. This CDR3 contains 12 residues. The chain's CDR3 is CASNQGADEQYF. In DNA form, the CDR3 reads TGCGCCAGCAATCAGGGGGCCGACGAGCAGTACTTC. Full variable domain (outside the CDR3, taken from reference TRBV5-1 and TRBJ2-7): KAGVTQTPRYLIKTRGQQVTLSCSPISGHRSVSWYQQTPGQGLQFLFEYFSETQRNKGNFPGRFSGRQFSNSRSEMNVSTLELGDSALYLCASNQGADEQYFGPGTRLTVT.

The CDR3 protein is CASSAPPRAGRTDTQYF. In nucleotides, the CDR3 is TGTGCCAGCAGCGCCCCCCCACGGGCGGGGCGCACAGATACGCAGTATTTT. This chain links TRBV9 with TRBJ2-3; D is perhaps TRBD2 (6 bases). Looked up from germline, CDR1 is SGDLS and CDR2 is YYNGEE. The ends were cut back, 3 bases at V and 1 base at J, with 18 bases in the middle. There are 17 residues in the CDR3.